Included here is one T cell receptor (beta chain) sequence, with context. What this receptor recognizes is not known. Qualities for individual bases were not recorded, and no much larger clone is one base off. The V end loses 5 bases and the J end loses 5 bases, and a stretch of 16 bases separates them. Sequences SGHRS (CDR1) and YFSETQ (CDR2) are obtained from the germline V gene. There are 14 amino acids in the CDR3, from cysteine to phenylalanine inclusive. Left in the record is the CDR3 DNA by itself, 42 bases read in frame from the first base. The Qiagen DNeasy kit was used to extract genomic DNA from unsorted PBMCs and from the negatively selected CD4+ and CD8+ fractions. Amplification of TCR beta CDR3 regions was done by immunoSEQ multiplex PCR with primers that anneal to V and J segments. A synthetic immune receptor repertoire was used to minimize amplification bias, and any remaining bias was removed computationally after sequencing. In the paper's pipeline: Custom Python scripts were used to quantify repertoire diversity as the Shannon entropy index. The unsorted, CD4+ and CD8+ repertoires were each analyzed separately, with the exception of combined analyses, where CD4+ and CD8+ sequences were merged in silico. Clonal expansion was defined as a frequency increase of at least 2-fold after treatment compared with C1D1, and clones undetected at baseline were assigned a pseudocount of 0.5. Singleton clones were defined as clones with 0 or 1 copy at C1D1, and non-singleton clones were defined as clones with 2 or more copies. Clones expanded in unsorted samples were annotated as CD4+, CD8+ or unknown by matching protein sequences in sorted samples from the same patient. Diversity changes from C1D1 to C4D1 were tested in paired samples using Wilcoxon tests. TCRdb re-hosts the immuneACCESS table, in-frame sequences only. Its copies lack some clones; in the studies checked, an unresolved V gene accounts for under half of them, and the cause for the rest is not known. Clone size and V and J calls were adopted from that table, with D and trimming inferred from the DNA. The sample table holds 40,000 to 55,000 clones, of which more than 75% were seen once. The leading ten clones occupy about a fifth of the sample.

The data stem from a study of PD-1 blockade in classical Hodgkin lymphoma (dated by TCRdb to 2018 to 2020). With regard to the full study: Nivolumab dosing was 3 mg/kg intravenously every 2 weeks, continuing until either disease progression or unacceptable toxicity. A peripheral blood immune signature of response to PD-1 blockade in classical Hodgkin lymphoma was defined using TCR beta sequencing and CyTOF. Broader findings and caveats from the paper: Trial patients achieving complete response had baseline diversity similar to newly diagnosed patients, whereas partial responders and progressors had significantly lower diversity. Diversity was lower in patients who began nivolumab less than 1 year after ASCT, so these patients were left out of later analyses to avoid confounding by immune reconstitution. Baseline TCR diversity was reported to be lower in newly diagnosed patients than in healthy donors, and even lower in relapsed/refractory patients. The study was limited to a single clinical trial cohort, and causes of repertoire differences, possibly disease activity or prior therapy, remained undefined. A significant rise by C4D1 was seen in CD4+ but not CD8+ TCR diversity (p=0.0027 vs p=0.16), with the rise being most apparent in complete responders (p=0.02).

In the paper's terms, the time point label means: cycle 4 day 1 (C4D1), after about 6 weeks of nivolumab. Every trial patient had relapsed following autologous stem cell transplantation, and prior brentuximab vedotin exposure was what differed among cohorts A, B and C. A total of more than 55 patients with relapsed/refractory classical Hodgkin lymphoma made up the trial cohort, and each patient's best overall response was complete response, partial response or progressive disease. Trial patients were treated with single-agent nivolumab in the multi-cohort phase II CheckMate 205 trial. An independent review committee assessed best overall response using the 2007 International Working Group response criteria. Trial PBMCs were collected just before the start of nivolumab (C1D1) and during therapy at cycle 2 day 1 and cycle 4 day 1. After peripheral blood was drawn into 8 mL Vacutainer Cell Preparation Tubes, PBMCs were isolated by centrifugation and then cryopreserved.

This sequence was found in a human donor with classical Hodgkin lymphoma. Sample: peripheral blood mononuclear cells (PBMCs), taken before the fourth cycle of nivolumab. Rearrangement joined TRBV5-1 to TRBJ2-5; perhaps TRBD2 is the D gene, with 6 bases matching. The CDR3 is CASSPGTSGETQYF. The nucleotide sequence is TGCGCCAGCAGTCCCGGGACTTCCGGGGAGACCCAGTACTTC.